These 15 T cell receptor beta chains came from one sample sequenced in a study of T cell responses to AZD1222 COVID-19 vaccine. Clones were sequenced by immunoSEQ multiplex PCR, and TCRdb holds only the in-frame ones, with some missing. Among roughly 150,000 clones listed, 87% were seen once. The sequenced sample was peripheral blood, obtained 28 days after the second AZD1222 dose. All receptors come from an adult who received the AZD1222 COVID-19 vaccine.

The J gene is TRBJ2-1, the V gene TRBV6-6; D not resolved. The length of the CDR3 is 11 residues. In germline, CDR1 is MNHNY, CDR2 SVGAGI (reference sequence). V was cut by 4 bases and J by 8 bases, with 6 bases left in between. The CDR3 reads CASSSSDEQFF. The CDR3 DNA is TGTGCCAGCAGTTCCAGCGATGAGCAGTTCTTC.

Written as DNA, the CDR3 is TGTGCCAGCAGTCGCGGGGGCTTGGAGACCCAGTACTTC. Its protein is CASSRGGLETQYF. The chain carries TRBV12-3 or TRBV12-4 and TRBJ2-5, with D tentatively TRBD2 (7 bases). The ends were cut back, 5 bases at V and 5 bases at J, with 12 bases in the middle. This CDR3 contains 13 residues.

The chain carries TRBV7-6 and TRBJ1-5, with D possibly TRBD1 on 5 matching bases. CDR3 length equals 17 residues. Germline V gene data show CDR1 as SGHVS and CDR2 as FNYEAQ. V was clipped by 1 base and J by 0 bases, with 13 bases between them. The CDR3 is CASSLGPGRYSNQPQHF. DNA for the CDR3: TGTGCCAGCAGCTTAGGGCCAGGGCGGTATAGCAATCAGCCCCAGCATTTT. Full variable domain (rest looked up from reference TRBV7-6 and TRBJ1-5): GAGVSQSPRYKVTKRGQDVALRCDPISGHVSLYWYRQALGQGPEFLTYFNYEAQQDKSGLPNDRFSAERPEGSISTLTIQRTEQRDSAMYRCASSLGPGRYSNQPQHFGDGTRLSIL.

The rearrangement uses TRBV11-2 and TRBJ2-7; TRBD1 aligns across 7 bases. After removal of 4 bases from V and 4 bases from J, the junction contained 10 bases not matched to a gene. Germline CDR1 is SGHAT and CDR2 is FQNNGV. The CDR3 has 15 amino acids. The CDR3 DNA reads as TGTGCCAGCAGCTCAGGGACAGCCCCGGGGTACGAGCAGTACTTC. Its protein is CASSSGTAPGYEQYF.

The chain is built from TRBV18 and TRBJ1-2; D is unclear. The CDR3 length is 14 residues. V was clipped by 0 bases and J by 8 bases, with 13 bases between them. Germline CDR1 reads KGHSH; CDR2 reads LQKENI. CDR3 DNA: TGTGCCAGCTCACCACCGACCCCGACGGGGGGCTACACCTTC. It encodes CASSPPTPTGGYTF.

The chain is built from TRBV27 and TRBJ2-7; D is unresolved. There are 13 residues in the CDR3. V dropped 8 bases and J dropped 3 bases, with 14 bases sitting between them. Germline lookup yields CDR1 MNHEY and CDR2 SMNVEV (reference sequence). CDR3 loop: CASSSGRFYEQYF. The CDR3 DNA reads TGTGCCAGCTCCTCAGGCCGTTTCTACGAGCAGTACTTC.

This chain links TRBV28 with TRBJ2-1; 9 nucleotides line up with TRBD1. The CDR3 contains 15 residues. Trimming took 5 bases from V and 0 from J; bases not matched to a gene: 2. CDR1 is MDHEN, CDR2 SYDVKM, per germline. The CDR3: CASSGDRASYNEQFF. The CDR3 nucleotides read TGTGCCAGCAGTGGGGACAGGGCCTCCTACAATGAGCAGTTCTTC.

V gene TRBV7-2 combines with J gene TRBJ1-4; D perhaps matches TRBD1 (5 bases). This CDR3 comprises 13 residues. The germline CDR1 and CDR2 sequences are SGHTA and FQGNSA. The V end was cut by 6 bases, the J end by 2 bases, with 7 bases between. The CDR3 DNA follows: TGTGCCAGCAGTTGGGGGACTAATGAAAAACTGTTTTTT. This encodes CASSWGTNEKLFF.

This clone appeared a few times. This chain connects TRBV10-3 to TRBJ2-1; TRBD1 matches 10 bases. Germline V lookup: CDR1 ENHRY, CDR2 SYGVKD. V lost 0 bases to trimming and J lost 7 bases; unmatched junction nucleotides: 9. This CDR3 is 17 amino acids long. DNA for the CDR3: TGTGCCATCAGTGAGTCCCAAAGACAGGGGGCAGTTAATGAGCAGTTCTTC. Its protein is CAISESQRQGAVNEQFF.

The chain recombines TRBV27 with TRBJ1-5; D may be TRBD1 (6 bases). There are 15 residues in the CDR3. V lost 5 bases to trimming and J lost 4 bases, with 15 bases between them. Germline assignment: CDR1 MNHEY and CDR2 SMNVEV (reference sequence). In nucleotides, the CDR3 is TGTGCCAGCAGTAGGACAGCCCTGGGGAATCAGCCCCAGCATTTT. As protein: CASSRTALGNQPQHF.

The chain links TRBV4-2 to TRBJ2-5; D is possibly TRBD1 (8 bases). Germline lookup yields CDR1 LGHNA and CDR2 YNFKEQ. Trimming removed 3 bases at V and 3 bases at J, with 14 bases between. The CDR3 consists of 15 residues. CDR3: CASSHVTGGEETQYF. DNA of the CDR3: TGTGCCAGCAGCCACGTAACAGGGGGGGAAGAGACCCAGTACTTC.

The rearrangement uses TRBV6-5 and TRBJ1-2; possible D gene TRBD1, 5 bases. This CDR3 comprises 14 residues. CDR1 is MNHEY, CDR2 SVGAGI, per germline. The V and J ends lost 6 bases and 4 bases respectively, with 15 bases between them. The DNA for the CDR3 is TGTGCCAGCAGCCGGGACCCTGAGGTCTATGGCTACACCTTC. Its translation is CASSRDPEVYGYTF.

This clone was seen just once. Here the CDR3 reads CASSPRGVTLGTEAFF. The CDR3 DNA reads as TGTGCCAGCTCACCCCGAGGGGTGACTCTGGGCACTGAAGCTTTCTTT. V and J are TRBV18 and TRBJ1-1; D is perhaps TRBD1 (5 bases). The V and J ends lost 3 bases and 4 bases respectively, with 18 bases between them. CDR1 KGHSH and CDR2 LQKENI come from the germline V gene. CDR3 size: 16 residues.

V usage is TRBV7-2 and J usage is TRBJ2-3; 11 bases are a match to TRBD2. With V trimmed by 4 bases and J by 5 bases, 5 bases remained unmatched. Germline values: CDR1 SGHTA, CDR2 FQGNSA. This CDR3 contains 15 residues. The CDR3, as DNA: TGTGCCAGCAGCTCCCCGACTAGCGGGGTAGATACGCAGTATTTT. Its translation is CASSSPTSGVDTQYF.

CDR3 in DNA: TGTGCCAGCAGCTTGGCGCGGGGGCCAGATTACGAGCAGTACTTC. As protein: CASSLARGPDYEQYF. The chain is built from TRBV5-4 and TRBJ2-7, with D possibly being TRBD2 (7 bases). Trimming removed 0 bases from V and 4 bases from J, with 14 bases in between. Germline V gene lookup returns CDR1 SGHNT and CDR2 YYREEE (reference sequence). The CDR3 loop spans 15 amino acids.